What follows are 27 T cell receptor beta chains derived from one specimen sequenced in a study of identical twins. MiXCR, run by TCRdb on the 5' RACE reads, gives a single entry per CDR3 protein. The sample yields some 570,000 distinct CDR3 sequences, 20% to 25% seen once. These data were also reused for a study on yellow fever vaccine responses in identical twins.

Input material: CD4+ T cells sorted from blood. These receptors were taken from a woman in her late teens or twenties in good health.

The V gene is TRBV12-3 or TRBV12-4, the J gene TRBJ2-3; the match to TRBD1 covers 7 bases. J lost 3 bases, V lost 6 bases, and 9 bases had no gene match. The CDR3 extends over 15 amino acids. In DNA form, the CDR3 reads TGTGCCAGCAGCCAACAGGGGTTGCGGACAGATACGCAGTATTTT. Encoded protein: CASSQQGLRTDTQYF.

There are many counts of this clonotype. This chain uses TRBV5-1 with TRBJ2-1; D not resolved. The CDR3 runs to 15 residues. The V end lost 0 bases, the J end lost 6 bases, and 13 bases lay between the germline ends. Germline values: CDR1 SGHRS, CDR2 YFSETQ. The CDR3 loop is CASSLVLAAGNEQFF. The CDR3 DNA sequence: TGCGCCAGCAGCTTGGTATTAGCAGCCGGCAATGAGCAGTTCTTC.

V gene TRBV20-1 combines with J gene TRBJ2-1, with D possibly matching TRBD2 (5 bases). Germline assignment: CDR1 DFQATT and CDR2 SNEGSKA (reference sequence). CDR3 length: 16 amino acids. V gave up 0 bases and J gave up 1 base, with 13 bases separating them. The CDR3 loop is CSARELRDLSYNEQFF. The DNA of the CDR3 is TGCAGTGCTAGAGAGTTGAGGGATCTGTCCTACAATGAGCAGTTCTTC.

The V gene is TRBV14, the J gene TRBJ2-7, with D possibly TRBD2 on 6 matching bases. The germline V gene encodes CDR1 SGHDN and CDR2 FVKESK. Trimming took 1 base from V and 2 from J, leaving 12 bases between them. The CDR3 extends over 15 amino acids. The CDR3 spells CASSQVGGNAYEQYF. Here the CDR3 DNA reads TGTGCCAGCAGCCAAGTGGGGGGTAATGCCTACGAGCAGTACTTC.

This clonotype turned up a few times. The rearrangement uses TRBV12-3 or TRBV12-4 and TRBJ2-7, with D possibly TRBD1 on 6 matching bases. Trimming removed 3 bases from V and 7 bases from J, with 13 bases in between. The length of the CDR3 is 13 residues. Here the CDR3 DNA reads TGTGCCAGCAGTTTCCTAGGGGGTTGGGAGCAGTACTTC. Its translation: CASSFLGGWEQYF.

This clonotype appeared a few times. The chain carries TRBV7-2 and TRBJ1-1, with unresolved D. The germline V gene encodes CDR1 SGHTA and CDR2 FQGNSA. V lost 2 bases and J 10 bases, leaving 14 bases between the germline ends. This CDR3 comprises 13 residues. CDR3 sequence (DNA): TGTGCCAGCAGCTTATCGACCCAGGCGGGAGCTTTCTTT. Amino acids: CASSLSTQAGAFF.

The chain's CDR3 is CASSLFPLDYEQYF. CDR3 sequence (DNA): TGTGCCAGCAGTTTATTTCCGCTGGACTACGAGCAGTACTTC. The chain recombines TRBV28 with TRBJ2-7; the D is unclear. Between the trimmed V and J ends, which lost 1 base and 3 bases, there was a span of 10 bases. CDR1 and CDR2 (germline): MDHEN, SYDVKM. The CDR3 loop spans 14 amino acids. The whole variable domain, remainder taken from reference TRBV28 and TRBJ2-7, is DVKVTQSSRYLVKRTGEKVFLECVQDMDHENMFWYRQDPGLGLRLIYFSYDVKMKEKGDIPEGYSVSREKKERFSLILESASTNQTSMYLCASSLFPLDYEQYFGPGTRLTVT.

Note on this clonotype: This may come from a read error, since a much larger clone is one base off. The chain carries TRBV6-6 and TRBJ2-1; D unresolved. Germline-derived CDR1 and CDR2 are MNHNY and SVGAGI (reference sequence). This CDR3 spans 11 amino acids. DNA of the CDR3: TGTGCCAGCAGATACTACAATGAGCAGTTCTTC. Its translation is CASRYYNEQFF.

This clonotype has at least ten counts. The CDR3 sequence is CSVDSRGRGTDTQYF. DNA of the CDR3: TGCAGCGTTGATTCACGGGGTCGTGGCACAGATACGCAGTATTTT. V gene TRBV29-1 combines with J gene TRBJ2-3; the D gene is possibly TRBD2 (5 bases). This CDR3 has 15 residues. Trimming pared 3 bases from V and 1 base from J, leaving 14 bases between. Germline CDR1 is SQVTM and CDR2 is ANQGSEA.

The V and J genes are TRBV12-3 or TRBV12-4 and TRBJ1-5; D not resolved. This CDR3 has 14 residues. The V gene lost 2 bases and the J gene lost 5 bases, with 10 bases spanning the gap. CDR3 loop: CASSLSRSDQPQHF. Here the CDR3 DNA reads TGTGCCAGCAGTTTAAGTCGTAGTGATCAGCCCCAGCATTTT.

This clonotype was counted between two and nine times. The chain is built from TRBV9 and TRBJ1-3, with D uncertain. V lost 2 bases and J lost 0, with 6 bases in between. CDR1 and CDR2 from the germline V gene are SGDLS and YYNGEE. The CDR3 length is 14 residues. The CDR3 DNA follows: TGTGCCAGCAGCGTTATGAGCTCTGGAAACACCATATATTTT. Its protein product is CASSVMSSGNTIYF.

This clonotype was counted between two and nine times. The rearrangement uses TRBV7-3 and TRBJ2-2; 7 bases are shared with TRBD2. The J segment lost 6 bases and the V segment lost 5 bases, leaving 6 bases of the junction unmatched. CDR1 and CDR2 from the germline V gene are SGHTA and FQGTGA. CDR3 length: 14 residues. The CDR3 region is CASSKGLVPGELFF. CDR3 in DNA: TGTGCCAGCAGCAAAGGACTAGTCCCCGGGGAGCTGTTTTTT.

This rearrangement joins TRBV15 to TRBJ2-2; D gene uncertain. V lost 10 bases to trimming and J lost 4 bases, with 10 bases between them. Germline CDR1 is LNHNV and CDR2 is YYDKDF (reference sequence). The CDR3 consists of 12 residues. The CDR3 DNA follows: TGTGCCATCTCGTCCTTCACCGGGGAGCTGTTTTTT. It codes for CAISSFTGELFF.

V is TRBV5-1 and J is TRBJ2-3; D ambiguous. The CDR3 has 17 amino acids. The germline V gene has CDR1 SGHRS and CDR2 YFSETQ. Trimming pared 5 bases from V and 0 bases from J, leaving 19 bases between. CDR3 amino acids: CASSSLALSTSTDTQYF. The CDR3 DNA reads as TGCGCCAGCAGTTCGCTTGCGTTATCTACTAGCACAGATACGCAGTATTTT.

V gene TRBV5-5 combines with J gene TRBJ1-1; TRBD1 is a possible D gene (6 bases). The CDR3 length is 17 residues. The germline V gene encodes CDR1 SGHKS and CDR2 YYEKEE (reference sequence). Trimming took 0 bases from V and 4 from J, leaving 19 bases between them. The CDR3, as DNA: TGTGCCAGCAGCTTGGCCGTTCAGAAGGGGGTTCCCACTGAAGCTTTCTTT. Its protein is CASSLAVQKGVPTEAFF.

The chain is built from TRBV15 and TRBJ2-3, with 7 bases matching TRBD1. Per germline, CDR1 LNHNV and CDR2 YYDKDF (reference sequence). The junction had 20 bases not matched to a gene; V was cut back by 5 bases and J by 6 bases. CDR3 length: 18 amino acids. As DNA, the CDR3 is TGTGCCACCAGCTCTCGAGCCCCAATCAAGACAGGGTGGGATACGCAGTATTTT. This gives the protein CATSSRAPIKTGWDTQYF.

This clonotype was counted only a few times. The rearrangement joins TRBV20-1 to TRBJ1-2; D gene uncertain. Trimming stripped 3 bases from V and 0 bases from J, with 8 bases between. From germline, CDR1 is DFQATT and CDR2 SNEGSKA (reference sequence). The CDR3 is 13 residues long. In DNA form, the CDR3 reads TGCAGTGCTAGGCGGGCAGCTAACTATGGCTACACCTTC. This sequence encodes CSARRAANYGYTF.

This clonotype was counted only a few times. This sequence joins TRBV6-1 and TRBJ2-1; a possible D gene is TRBD2 (6 bases). Trimming removed 6 bases at V and 0 bases at J, with 12 bases between. The CDR3 sequence is 15 residues long. Germline assignment: CDR1 MNHNS and CDR2 SASEGT. The CDR3 sequence is CASSRRESSYNEQFF. As DNA, the CDR3 is TGTGCCAGCAGCCGGAGGGAAAGCTCCTACAATGAGCAGTTCTTC.

This clonotype occurred a few times. V and J are TRBV6-5 and TRBJ2-1; 9 positions agree with TRBD2. This CDR3 is 18 amino acids long. From germline, CDR1 is MNHEY and CDR2 SVGAGI. V lost 2 bases and J lost 4; bases outside the gene matches: 12. In DNA, the CDR3 is TGTGCCAGCAGTTACATGATGGCTAGCGGGACGCTATACAATGAGCAGTTCTTC. Translation: CASSYMMASGTLYNEQFF.

This clonotype was seen only a few times. V is TRBV28 and J is TRBJ1-3; D is perhaps TRBD1 (6 bases). V was shortened by 6 bases and J by 0 bases, with 12 bases between the two germline ends. Per the germline V gene, CDR1 is MDHEN and CDR2 is SYDVKM. The CDR3 runs to 15 residues. CDR3 residues: CASSRDRISGNTIYF. The CDR3 DNA follows: TGTGCCAGCAGCCGCGACAGGATCTCTGGAAACACCATATATTTT. Full variable domain (rest looked up from reference TRBV28 and TRBJ1-3): DVKVTQSSRYLVKRTGEKVFLECVQDMDHENMFWYRQDPGLGLRLIYFSYDVKMKEKGDIPEGYSVSREKKERFSLILESASTNQTSMYLCASSRDRISGNTIYFGEGSWLTVV.

This clonotype was detected a few times. The V gene is TRBV5-1, the J gene TRBJ2-3, with D possibly being TRBD1 (6 bases). The V end was cut by 3 bases, the J end by 4 bases, with 12 bases between. CDR3 length: 14 residues. CDR1 and CDR2 (germline): SGHRS, YFSETQ. Written as DNA, the CDR3 is TGCGCCAGCAGCTCTACACAGGGTCCAGATACGCAGTATTTT. The encoded protein is CASSSTQGPDTQYF. Based on the CDR3 plus reference TRBV5-1 and TRBJ2-3, the full variable domain is KAGVTQTPRYLIKTRGQQVTLSCSPISGHRSVSWYQQTPGQGLQFLFEYFSETQRNKGNFPGRFSGRQFSNSRSEMNVSTLELGDSALYLCASSSTQGPDTQYFGPGTRLTVL.

The rearrangement uses TRBV5-1 and TRBJ2-3; D might be TRBD1 or TRBD2, each matching 5 bases. The CDR3 is made up of 15 amino acids. The germline CDR1 and CDR2 sequences are SGHRS and YFSETQ. Trimming stripped 6 bases from V and 4 bases from J, with 18 bases between. The CDR3 DNA sequence: TGCGCCAGCAACCGGGGACCCGGTAATTCAGATACGCAGTATTTT. Protein sequence: CASNRGPGNSDTQYF.

The chain carries TRBV3-1 and TRBJ2-3; the D gene is possibly TRBD2 (6 bases). The V end was cut by 0 bases, the J end by 0 bases, with 13 bases between. The CDR3 has 17 residues. CDR1 LGHDT and CDR2 YNNKEL come from the germline V gene (reference sequence). CDR3 loop: CASSQDPGGSSTDTQYF. CDR3 coding DNA: TGTGCCAGCAGCCAAGATCCCGGAGGGTCTAGCACAGATACGCAGTATTTT.

The rearrangement joins TRBV7-9 to TRBJ2-1; 8 bases match TRBD2. Germline V lookup: CDR1 SEHNR, CDR2 FQNEAQ (reference sequence). CDR3 length equals 16 residues. Unmatched junction bases numbered 5, after V lost 2 bases and J lost 2 bases. For the CDR3, the DNA is TGTGCCAGCAGCTTAAGCGGGGGCCTAGCCTACAATGAGCAGTTCTTC. Protein: CASSLSGGLAYNEQFF. The complete variable domain, with remaining parts taken from reference TRBV7-9 and TRBJ2-1, reads DTGVSQNPRHKITKRGQNVTFRCDPISEHNRLYWYRQTLGQGPEFLTYFQNEAQLEKSRLLSDRFSAERPKGSFSTLEIQRTEQGDSAMYLCASSLSGGLAYNEQFFGPGTRLTVL.

This clonotype was detected only a few times. This chain connects TRBV5-1 to TRBJ2-1; D is possibly TRBD2 (6 bases). The CDR3 covers 13 residues. The germline V gene encodes CDR1 SGHRS and CDR2 YFSETQ. V was shortened by 4 bases and J by 6 bases, with 11 bases between the two germline ends. The CDR3 protein is CASSAWDSNEQFF. In DNA, the CDR3 is TGCGCCAGCAGCGCCTGGGACTCCAATGAGCAGTTCTTC.

The rearrangement links TRBV12-5 to TRBJ2-5, with D tentatively TRBD2 (5 bases). Germline lookup yields CDR1 LGHNT and CDR2 FRNRAP. Trimming took off 4 bases at V and 4 bases at J, with 22 bases between the two ends. The CDR3 runs 17 residues. CDR3 DNA: TGTGCTAGTGGTTCGGGGTTGGGATCATTCTCGGGAGAGACCCAGTACTTC. Translating it yields CASGSGLGSFSGETQYF.

CDR3 DNA: TGTGCCAGCTCACCAGGACTAGCGGGAGACCATGAGCAGTTCTTC. Its translation: CASSPGLAGDHEQFF. The gene calls are TRBV18 and TRBJ2-1; TRBD2 matches at 13 bases. The CDR3 extends over 15 amino acids. Trimming took 2 bases from V and 8 from J; bases not matched to a gene: 3. CDR1 and CDR2 (germline): KGHSH, LQKENI.